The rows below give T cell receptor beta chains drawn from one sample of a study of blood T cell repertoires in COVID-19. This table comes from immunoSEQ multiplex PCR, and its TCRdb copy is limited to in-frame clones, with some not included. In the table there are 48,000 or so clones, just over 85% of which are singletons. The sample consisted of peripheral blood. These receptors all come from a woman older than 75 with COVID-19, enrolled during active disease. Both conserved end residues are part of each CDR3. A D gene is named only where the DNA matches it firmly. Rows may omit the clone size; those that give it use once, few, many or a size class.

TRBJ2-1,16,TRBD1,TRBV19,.,CASSIRTGSSYNEQFF,TGTGCCAGTAGTATCCGGACAGGGAGCTCCTACAATGAGCAGTTCTTC
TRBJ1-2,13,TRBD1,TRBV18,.,CASSPVQGYGYTF,TGTGCCAGCTCACCAGTACAGGGGTATGGCTACACCTTC
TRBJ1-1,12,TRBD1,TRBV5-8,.,CASSLRTGWVFF,TGTGCCAGCAGCTTACGGACAGGGTGGGTTTTCTTT
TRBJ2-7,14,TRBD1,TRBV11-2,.,CASSSQTGNYEQYF,TGTGCCAGCAGCTCGCAGACAGGGAACTACGAGCAGTACTTC
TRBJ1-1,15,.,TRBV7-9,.,CASSLQGAVNTEAFF,TGTGCCAGCAGCTTACAAGGGGCGGTGAACACTGAAGCTTTCTTT
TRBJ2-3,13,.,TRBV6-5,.,CASRRTGTDTQYF,TGTGCCAGCAGACGGACAGGCACAGATACGCAGTATTTT
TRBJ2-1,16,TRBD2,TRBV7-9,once,CASSQGWTSGYNEQFF,TGTGCCAGCAGCCAAGGGTGGACTAGCGGATACAATGAGCAGTTCTTC
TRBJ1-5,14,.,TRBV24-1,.,CATSGWALNQPQHF,TGTGCCACCAGTGGCTGGGCCCTTAATCAGCCCCAGCATTTT
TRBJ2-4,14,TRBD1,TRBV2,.,CASIIGTGGNIQYF,TGTGCCAGCATTATCGGGACAGGGGGCAACATTCAGTACTTC
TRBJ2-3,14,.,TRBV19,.,CASTPPGSTDTQYF,TGTGCCAGTACCCCTCCAGGTAGCACAGATACGCAGTATTTT
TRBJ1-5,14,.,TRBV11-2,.,CASSLGAGDQPQHF,TGTGCCAGCAGCTTGGGGGCCGGGGATCAGCCCCAGCATTTT
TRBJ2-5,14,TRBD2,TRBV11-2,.,CASSLGLAIETQYF,TGTGCCAGCAGCCTTGGACTAGCGATAGAGACCCAGTACTTC
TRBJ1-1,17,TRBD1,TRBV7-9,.,CASSLLTGTGAGTEAFF,TGTGCCAGCAGCTTACTCACCGGGACAGGGGCAGGCACTGAAGCTTTCTTT
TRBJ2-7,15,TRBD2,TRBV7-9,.,CASSPKGLASYEQYF,TGTGCCAGCAGCCCCAAGGGACTAGCGTCCTACGAGCAGTACTTC
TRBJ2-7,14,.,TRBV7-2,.,CASSRRVGWYEQYF,TGTGCCAGCAGCCGCAGGGTGGGATGGTACGAGCAGTACTTC
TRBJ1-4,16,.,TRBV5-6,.,CASSFRTGLTNEKLFF,TGTGCCAGCAGCTTTCGAACCGGGTTAACTAATGAAAAACTGTTTTTT
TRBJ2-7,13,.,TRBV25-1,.,CASSNPGVHEQYF,TGTGCCAGCAGTAATCCAGGGGTCCACGAGCAGTACTTC
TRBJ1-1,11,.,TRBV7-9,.,CASSPGTEAFF,TGTGCCAGCAGCCCGGGGACTGAAGCTTTCTTT
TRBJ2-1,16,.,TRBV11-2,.,CASSPPERWSYNEQFF,TGTGCCAGCAGCCCCCCCGAACGGTGGTCCTACAATGAGCAGTTCTTC
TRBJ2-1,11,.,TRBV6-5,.,CASRTQDEQFF,TGTGCCAGCAGGACGCAGGATGAGCAGTTCTTC
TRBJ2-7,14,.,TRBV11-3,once,CASSYRYDSYEQYF,TGTGCCAGCAGCTACCGGTATGATTCCTACGAGCAGTACTTC
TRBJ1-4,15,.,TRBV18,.,CASSPPRAGGEKLFF,TGTGCCAGCTCACCACCGCGGGCAGGAGGTGAAAAACTGTTTTTT
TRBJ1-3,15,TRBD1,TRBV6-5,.,CASRRTGGTGNTIYF,TGTGCCAGCAGAAGGACAGGGGGCACAGGAAACACCATATATTTT
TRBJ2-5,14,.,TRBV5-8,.,CASSLWSGQETQYF,TGTGCCAGCAGCTTGTGGAGCGGTCAAGAGACCCAGTACTTC
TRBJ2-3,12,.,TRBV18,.,CASSPGAHTQYF,TGTGCCAGCTCACCGGGGGCACATACGCAGTATTTT
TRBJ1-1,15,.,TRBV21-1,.,CASSKERVENTEAFF,TGTGCCAGCAGCAAAGAGAGGGTCGAGAACACTGAAGCTTTCTTT
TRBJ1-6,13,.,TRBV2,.,CASGGMGDSPLHF,TGTGCCAGCGGCGGGATGGGGGATTCACCCCTCCACTTT
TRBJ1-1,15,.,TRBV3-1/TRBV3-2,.,CASSQVTRGHGEAFF,TGTGCCAGCAGCCAAGTTACCCGAGGACACGGTGAAGCTTTCTTT
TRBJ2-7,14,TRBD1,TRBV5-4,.,CASSLGQEAYEQYF,TGTGCCAGCAGCCTGGGACAGGAGGCCTACGAGCAGTACTTC
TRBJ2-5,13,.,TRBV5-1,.,CASSLQAQETQYF,TGCGCCAGCAGCTTACAGGCTCAAGAGACCCAGTACTTC
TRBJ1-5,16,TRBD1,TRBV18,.,CASSPPGQGQDQPQHF,TGTGCCAGCTCACCACCGGGACAGGGGCAGGATCAGCCCCAGCATTTT
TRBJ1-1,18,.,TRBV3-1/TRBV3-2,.,CASSQGRDFSPLNTEAFF,TGTGCCAGCAGCCAAGGGCGGGACTTTTCTCCCTTGAACACTGAAGCTTTCTTT
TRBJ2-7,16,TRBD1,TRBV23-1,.,CASSHSGQGISYEQYF,TGCGCCAGCAGTCACTCGGGACAGGGCATCTCCTACGAGCAGTACTTC
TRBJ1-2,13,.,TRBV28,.,CASSLTALGGYTF,TGTGCCAGCAGTTTGACAGCACTTGGTGGCTACACCTTC
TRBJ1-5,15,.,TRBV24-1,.,CATSGAGEGNQPQHF,TGTGCCACATCCGGAGCCGGGGAAGGCAATCAGCCCCAGCATTTT